This entry describes one TCR beta chain. This sample is part of a study of blood T cell repertoires in COVID-19. Background on the study: T cells, B-cell-depleted T cells, or PBMCs supplied cDNA or gDNA.

Per the original data handling: Reference gene primers were amplified, and this amplification served to estimate nucleated cell counts. The protocol was immunoSEQ multiplex PCR, while the TCRdb copy is restricted to in-frame clones and leaves out a portion. V and J calls and clone size are those listed in that table; D and trimming were worked out from the DNA. There are approximately 210,000 clones in the sample; 70% to 90% occur only once, and around 4.5% lies in the top ten. Everyone who took part was roughly 18 to 100 years old, and they came from over 20 US areas. Cohort assignment relied on participant-reported clinical history. This CDR3 region has 14 residues. Germline V gene sequence: CDR1 SGHTA, CDR2 FQGTGA. V lost 5 bases, J lost 2 bases, and 1 base stayed unmatched.

The sequence came from a man aged 25 to 45 with acute COVID-19. V and J are TRBV7-3 and TRBJ2-2; 8 nucleotides line up with TRBD2. Sequences were obtained from PBMCs or T cells enriched from blood (not recorded which). The CDR3 spells CASSSGGNTGELFF. The CDR3 nucleotides are TGTGCCAGCAGCAGCGGGGGAAACACCGGGGAGCTGTTTTTT. Variable domain in full (rest from reference TRBV7-3 and TRBJ2-2): GAGVSQTPSNKVTEKGKYVELRCDPISGHTALYWYRQSLGQGPEFLIYFQGTGAADDSGLPNDRFFAVRPEGSVSTLKIQRTERGDSAVYLCASSSGGNTGELFFGEGSRLTVL.